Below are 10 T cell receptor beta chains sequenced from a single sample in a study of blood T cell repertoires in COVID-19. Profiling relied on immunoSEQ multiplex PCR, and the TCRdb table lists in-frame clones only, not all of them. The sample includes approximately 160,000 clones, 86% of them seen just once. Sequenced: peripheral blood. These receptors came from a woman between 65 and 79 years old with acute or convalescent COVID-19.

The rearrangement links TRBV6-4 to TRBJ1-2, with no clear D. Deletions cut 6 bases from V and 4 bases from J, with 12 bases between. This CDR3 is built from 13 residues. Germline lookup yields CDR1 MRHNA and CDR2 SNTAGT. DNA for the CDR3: TGTGCCAGCAGCGCATACACGGGCTATGGCTACACCTTC. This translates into CASSAYTGYGYTF.

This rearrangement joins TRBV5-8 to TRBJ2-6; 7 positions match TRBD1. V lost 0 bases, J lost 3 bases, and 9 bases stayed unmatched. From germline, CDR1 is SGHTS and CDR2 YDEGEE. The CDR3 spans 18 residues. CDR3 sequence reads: CASSLDTGAIGGANVLTF. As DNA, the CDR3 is TGTGCCAGCAGCTTGGATACAGGGGCAATAGGTGGGGCCAACGTCCTGACTTTC.

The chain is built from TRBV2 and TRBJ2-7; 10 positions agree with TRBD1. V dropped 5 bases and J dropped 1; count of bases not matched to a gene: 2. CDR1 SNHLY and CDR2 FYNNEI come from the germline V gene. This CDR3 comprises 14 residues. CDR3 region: CASSRGQGSYEQYF. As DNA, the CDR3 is TGTGCCAGCAGTAGGGGACAGGGGTCCTACGAGCAGTACTTC.

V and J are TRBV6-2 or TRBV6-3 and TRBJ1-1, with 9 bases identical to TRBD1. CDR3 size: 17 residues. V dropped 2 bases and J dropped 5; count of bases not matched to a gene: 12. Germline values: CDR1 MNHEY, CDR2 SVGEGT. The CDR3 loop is CASSYPSGQGHYTEAFF. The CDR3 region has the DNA TGTGCCAGCAGTTACCCTTCCGGACAGGGGCATTATACTGAAGCTTTCTTT.

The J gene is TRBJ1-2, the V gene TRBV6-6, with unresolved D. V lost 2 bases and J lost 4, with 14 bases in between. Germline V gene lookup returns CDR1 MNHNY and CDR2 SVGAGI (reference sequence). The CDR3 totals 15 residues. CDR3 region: CASSYVTRSGYGYTF. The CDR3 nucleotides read TGTGCCAGCAGTTACGTAACAAGGTCGGGCTATGGCTACACCTTC.

The CDR3 reads CASSPRRLTDTQYF. The CDR3 coding sequence is TGTGCCAGCAGCCCACGCCGACTGACAGATACGCAGTATTTT. The chain has TRBV14 and TRBJ2-3; D is unresolved. Per germline, CDR1 SGHDN and CDR2 FVKESK. Trimming took off 4 bases at V and 3 bases at J, with 11 bases between the two ends. This CDR3 contains 14 residues.

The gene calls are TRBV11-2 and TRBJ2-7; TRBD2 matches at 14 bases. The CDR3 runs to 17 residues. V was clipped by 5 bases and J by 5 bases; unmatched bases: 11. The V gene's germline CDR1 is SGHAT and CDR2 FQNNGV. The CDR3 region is CASSRSGLAGELNEQYF. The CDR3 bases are TGTGCCAGCAGCCGATCGGGACTAGCGGGAGAGTTGAACGAGCAGTACTTC.

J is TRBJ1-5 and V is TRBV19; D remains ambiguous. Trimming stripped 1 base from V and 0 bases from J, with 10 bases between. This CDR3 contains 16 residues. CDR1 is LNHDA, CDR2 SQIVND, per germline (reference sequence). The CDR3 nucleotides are TGTGCCAGTAGTATAGGGGCCGACTATAGCAATCAGCCCCAGCATTTT. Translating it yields CASSIGADYSNQPQHF.

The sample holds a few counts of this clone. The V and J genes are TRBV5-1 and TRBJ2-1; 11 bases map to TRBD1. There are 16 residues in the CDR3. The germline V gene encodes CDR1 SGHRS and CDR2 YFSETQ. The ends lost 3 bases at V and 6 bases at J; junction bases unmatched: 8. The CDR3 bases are TGCGCCAGCAGCTCCGCCCCCGGGACAGGGGGCAATGAGCAGTTCTTC. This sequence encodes CASSSAPGTGGNEQFF.

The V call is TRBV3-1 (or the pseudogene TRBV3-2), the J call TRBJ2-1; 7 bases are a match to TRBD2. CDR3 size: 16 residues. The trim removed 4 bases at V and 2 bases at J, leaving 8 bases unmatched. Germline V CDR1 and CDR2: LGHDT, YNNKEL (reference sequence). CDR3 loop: CASSLEPGGTYNEQFF. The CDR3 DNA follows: TGTGCCAGCAGCCTCGAACCGGGAGGCACCTACAATGAGCAGTTCTTC.